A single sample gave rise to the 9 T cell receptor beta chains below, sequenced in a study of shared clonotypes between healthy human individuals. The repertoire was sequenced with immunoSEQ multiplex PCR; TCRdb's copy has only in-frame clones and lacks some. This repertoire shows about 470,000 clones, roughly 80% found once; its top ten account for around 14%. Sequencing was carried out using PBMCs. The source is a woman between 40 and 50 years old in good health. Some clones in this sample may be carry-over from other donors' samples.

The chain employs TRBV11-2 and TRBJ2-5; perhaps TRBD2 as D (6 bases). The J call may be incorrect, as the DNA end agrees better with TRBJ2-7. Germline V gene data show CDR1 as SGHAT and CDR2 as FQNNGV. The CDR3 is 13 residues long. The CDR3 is CASSFGRGYEQYF. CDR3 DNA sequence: TGTGCCAGCAGCTTCGGGCGGGGCTACGAGCAGTACTTC.

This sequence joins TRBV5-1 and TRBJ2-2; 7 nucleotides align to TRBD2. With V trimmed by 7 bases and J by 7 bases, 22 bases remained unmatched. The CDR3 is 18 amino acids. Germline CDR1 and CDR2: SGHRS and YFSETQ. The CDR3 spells CASEPPMYGGGEGGELFF. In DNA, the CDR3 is TGCGCCAGCGAACCCCCGATGTATGGGGGAGGGGAGGGCGGGGAGCTGTTTTTT.

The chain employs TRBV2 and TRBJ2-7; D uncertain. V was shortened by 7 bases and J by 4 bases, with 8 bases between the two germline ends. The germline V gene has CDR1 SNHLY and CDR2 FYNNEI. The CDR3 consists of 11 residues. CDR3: CASTDLYEQYF. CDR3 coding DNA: TGTGCCAGCACGGATCTGTACGAGCAGTACTTC.

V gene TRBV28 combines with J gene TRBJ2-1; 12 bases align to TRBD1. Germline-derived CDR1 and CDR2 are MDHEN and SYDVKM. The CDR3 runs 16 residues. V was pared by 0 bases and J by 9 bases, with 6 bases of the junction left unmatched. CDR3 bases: TGTGCCAGCAGTTTATGGGGACAGGGGGCAAGGGGTGAGCAGTTCTTC. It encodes CASSLWGQGARGEQFF.

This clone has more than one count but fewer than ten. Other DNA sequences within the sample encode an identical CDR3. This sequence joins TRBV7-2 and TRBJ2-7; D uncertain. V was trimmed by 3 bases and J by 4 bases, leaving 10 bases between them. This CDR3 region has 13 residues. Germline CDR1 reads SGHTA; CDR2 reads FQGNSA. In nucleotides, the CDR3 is TGTGCCAGCAGCTTGACCCATGGTTACGAGCAGTACTTC. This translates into CASSLTHGYEQYF.

CDR3 amino acids: CASSPTVLYHNEQFF. In DNA, the CDR3 is TGTGCCAGCAGCCCGACCGTCCTCTACCACAATGAGCAGTTCTTC. The chain is built from TRBV27 and TRBJ2-1; the D is unclear. The CDR3 consists of 15 residues. Germline-derived CDR1 and CDR2 are MNHEY and SMNVEV (reference sequence). The ends were cut back, 6 bases at V and 5 bases at J, with 17 bases in the middle.

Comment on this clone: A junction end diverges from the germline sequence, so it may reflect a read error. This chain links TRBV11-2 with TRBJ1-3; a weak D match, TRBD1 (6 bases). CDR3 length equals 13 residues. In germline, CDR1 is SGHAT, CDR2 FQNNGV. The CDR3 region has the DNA TGTGCCAGCAGCTTAGGTAGGGGGTTGGTTTTAAATTTT. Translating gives CASSLGRGLVLNF.

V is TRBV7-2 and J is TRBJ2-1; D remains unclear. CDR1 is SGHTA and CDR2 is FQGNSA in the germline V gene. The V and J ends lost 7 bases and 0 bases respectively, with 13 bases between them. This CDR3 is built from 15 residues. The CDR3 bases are TGTGCCAGCAATCTTGGCCCGAGCTCCTACAATGAGCAGTTCTTC. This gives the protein CASNLGPSSYNEQFF.

This CDR3 is CASSPGQAPGTGELFF. CDR3 nucleotide sequence: TGTGCCAGCTCACCCGGACAGGCCCCGGGGACCGGGGAGCTGTTTTTT. The chain links TRBV18 to TRBJ2-2; 7 positions agree with TRBD1. The V gene end was trimmed by 3 bases and the J gene end by 5 bases; junction bases not matched to a gene: 9. Germline V gene sequence: CDR1 KGHSH, CDR2 LQKENI. The CDR3 is 16 amino acids. Complete variable domain (other parts from reference TRBV18 and TRBJ2-2): NAGVMQNPRHLVRRRGQEARLRCSPMKGHSHVYWYRQLPEEGLKFMVYLQKENIIDESGMPKERFSAEFPKEGPSILRIQQVVRGDSAAYFCASSPGQAPGTGELFFGEGSRLTVL.